This paragraph reports one TCR beta chain. TCRdb's table, derived via immunoSEQ multiplex PCR, lists solely in-frame clones and lacks some. The repertoire holds about 1,500,000 clones, with approximately 97% as singletons. The sample is drawn from a study of shared clonotypes between healthy human individuals. CDR3 size: 20 residues. V was shortened by 4 bases and J by 5 bases, with 30 bases between the two germline ends. Looked up from germline, CDR1 is PRHDT and CDR2 is FYEKMQ (reference sequence). The chain couples TRBV13 to TRBJ2-1; D is perhaps TRBD2 (6 bases). This receptor was taken from a man aged 30 to 39 in good health. The sequenced material came from naive CD4+ T cells sorted from blood. Described subset: CD45RA+ positively selected. For the CDR3, the DNA is TGTGCCAGCAGCTCACGGCGGGGCGACGGTGATGGCGGATGGAACAATGAGCAGTTCTTC. It encodes CASSSRRGDGDGGWNNEQFF.